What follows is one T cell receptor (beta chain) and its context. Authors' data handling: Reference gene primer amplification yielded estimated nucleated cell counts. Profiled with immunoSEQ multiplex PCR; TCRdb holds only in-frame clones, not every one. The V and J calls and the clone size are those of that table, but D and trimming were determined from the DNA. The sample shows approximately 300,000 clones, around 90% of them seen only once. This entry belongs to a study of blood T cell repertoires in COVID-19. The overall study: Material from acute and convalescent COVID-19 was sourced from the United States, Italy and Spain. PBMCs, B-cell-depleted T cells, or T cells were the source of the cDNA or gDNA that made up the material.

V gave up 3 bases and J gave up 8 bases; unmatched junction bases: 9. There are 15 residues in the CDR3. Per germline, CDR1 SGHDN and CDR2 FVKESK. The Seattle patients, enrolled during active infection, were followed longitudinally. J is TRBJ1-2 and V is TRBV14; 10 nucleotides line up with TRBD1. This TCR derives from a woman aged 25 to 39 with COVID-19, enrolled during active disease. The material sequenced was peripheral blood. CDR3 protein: CASSHRTGTGAGYTF. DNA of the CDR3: TGTGCCAGCAGCCACCGAACCGGGACAGGGGCAGGCTACACCTTC.